The 9 T cell receptor beta chains reported below all come from one sample, sequenced in a study of T-cell memory formation after mild COVID-19. TCRdb called the 5' RACE reads again in MiXCR, with one record for every CDR3 protein. In the table there are 350,000 to 500,000 distinct CDR3 sequences, approximately 19% of which are singletons. Sequenced input: PBMCs or a T cell subset sorted from them (not recorded which). These receptors were taken from a man between 18 and 35 years old who had mild COVID-19 (a few samples of this study predate the infection). Cell type and time point are not known.

The chain links TRBV6-2 or TRBV6-3 to TRBJ1-5; D gene unclear. V gave up 6 bases and J gave up 2 bases, with 11 bases separating them. CDR3 length: 14 amino acids. CDR1 MNHEY and CDR2 SVGEGT come from the germline V gene. This CDR3 is CASSWGSGNQPQHF. DNA for the CDR3: TGTGCCAGCAGCTGGGGTAGTGGCAATCAGCCCCAGCATTTT.

This clonotype appeared a few times. The rearrangement links TRBV12-3 or TRBV12-4 to TRBJ2-3; D gene uncertain. The V end lost 1 base, the J end lost 11 bases, and 10 bases lay between the germline ends. The CDR3 loop spans 12 amino acids. The CDR3 sequence is CASSLGLEVQYF. The CDR3 coding sequence is TGTGCCAGCAGTTTAGGGCTAGAGGTGCAGTATTTT.

This rearrangement joins TRBV4-3 to TRBJ1-1, with TRBD1 as a possible D gene (5 bases). The CDR3 consists of 15 residues. Trimming shortened V by 4 bases and J by 10 bases, and 22 bases separated the two germline ends. Germline V gene lookup returns CDR1 LGHNA and CDR2 YSLEER. The CDR3 loop reads CASSPIRGAYPGAFF. CDR3 coding DNA: TGCGCCAGCAGCCCGATACGCGGGGCCTACCCGGGAGCTTTCTTT.

At least ten counts were recorded for this clonotype. This chain connects TRBV5-1 to TRBJ2-5; either TRBD1 or TRBD2 may fit D (6 bases each). The CDR3 length is 14 residues. Germline CDR1 reads SGHRS; CDR2 reads YFSETQ. Trimming removed 4 bases at V and 4 bases at J, with 14 bases between. CDR3 protein: CASSPPGGRETQYF. DNA of the CDR3: TGCGCCAGCAGCCCGCCTGGGGGGCGAGAGACCCAGTACTTC.

This clonotype was seen a few times. The rearrangement uses TRBV6-6 and TRBJ2-7; D tentatively fits TRBD1 or TRBD2 (6 bases each). V was trimmed by 2 bases and J by 2 bases, leaving 10 bases between them. This CDR3 spans 14 amino acids. Germline values: CDR1 MNHNY, CDR2 SVGAGI (reference sequence). The CDR3 DNA sequence: TGTGCCAGCAGTTACGAGGGGGGACCCTACGAGCAGTACGTC. Residues: CASSYEGGPYEQYV.

This clonotype was recorded only once. CDR3 amino acids: CSAPDRVGVTLHF. The CDR3 DNA reads TGCAGTGCTCCTGACAGGGTGGGGGTCACCCTCCACTTT. V usage is TRBV20-1 and J usage is TRBJ1-6, with TRBD1 matching over 7 bases. Germline-derived CDR1 and CDR2 are DFQATT and SNEGSKA (reference sequence). V lost 5 bases and J lost 14; bases outside the gene matches: 12. The CDR3 runs to 13 residues.

Ten or more counts support this clonotype. This chain links TRBV20-1 with TRBJ2-3; 9 nucleotides line up with TRBD1. CDR3 length equals 13 residues. Germline CDR1 and CDR2: DFQATT and SNEGSKA (reference sequence). V trimming: 5 bases; J trimming: 3 bases; junction bases outside the gene matches: 3. CDR3 region: CSAEQGATDTQYF. The CDR3 nucleotides read TGCAGTGCTGAACAGGGGGCAACAGATACGCAGTATTTT.

This chain uses TRBV3-1 with TRBJ2-7; TRBD1 aligns across 9 bases. The length of the CDR3 is 15 residues. Germline CDR1 is LGHDT and CDR2 is YNNKEL (reference sequence). V shed 3 bases, J shed 6 bases, and the junction held 9 bases outside the gene matches. The CDR3 coding sequence is TGTGCCAGCAGCCAGGGGGACAGGGTAGCTTCCGAGCAGTACGTC. It encodes CASSQGDRVASEQYV.

The chain links TRBV6-5 to TRBJ1-5, with a weak D call TRBD1 (6 bases). CDR1 and CDR2 (germline): MNHEY, SVGAGI. CDR3 length: 16 residues. Trimming removed 5 bases from V and 0 bases from J, with 14 bases in between. The CDR3 reads CASSHRAGISNQPQHF. CDR3 nucleotides: TGTGCCAGCAGTCACAGGGCCGGGATTAGCAATCAGCCCCAGCATTTT.